The rows below give T cell receptor beta chains drawn from one sample of a study of T cells after yellow fever vaccination. TCRdb passed the 5' RACE reads through MiXCR, listing each CDR3 protein once. This table has over 120,000 distinct CDR3 sequences, less than 8.5% appearing once. This specimen was CD4+ T cells sorted from PBMCs, taken 10 days after the yellow fever booster vaccination. These receptors were taken from a man aged 30 to 39 who received the YFV17D yellow fever vaccine. CDR3s leave out the opening cysteine and the closing phenylalanine or tryptophan.

V gene	J gene	CDR3 protein
TRBV30	TRBJ2-7	AWTWGDRGGEQY
TRBV3-1	TRBJ2-7	ATCQGKGATYEQY
TRBV4-3	TRBJ1-5	ASSQGPRDNQPQH
TRBV6-1	TRBJ2-4	ASTQGLGQNIQY
TRBV27	TRBJ1-5	ASSLQSSNQPQH
TRBV12-3/TRBV12-4	TRBJ1-5	ASSFGTGSGVSNQPQH
TRBV6-1	TRBJ2-5	ASSPTLGHLQETQY
TRBV12-3/TRBV12-4	TRBJ1-2	ANRSPDYGYT
TRBV27	TRBJ2-7	ASSFSHKLYEQY
TRBV2	TRBJ2-5	ASSRAGLAGGGQETQY
TRBV5-4	TRBJ2-7	ASSLDTGQSVADEQY
TRBV7-2	TRBJ2-1	ASSFSRGTYNEQF
TRBV20-1	TRBJ2-1	SPPGASGASSYNEQF
TRBV4-2	TRBJ2-3	ASSQAGQGTDTQY